This entry is about one TCR beta chain. This clonotype has more than one count but fewer than ten. This clone's antigen is unknown. It has no much larger one-base neighbor in the sample; base qualities were not kept. The sample originates from a study of blood T cells in healthy people across ages (dated by TCRdb to the mid-2010s). The study in broad terms: In model experiments, template switching captured about one uniquely barcoded TCR beta cDNA molecule for every two T cells. Using the same blood draw, the study looked at two additional independent replicas of 1 million unique cDNA reads for two donors, one aged 18 to 30 and the other aged 80 or older. Donors of different ages were randomly distributed across sequencing lanes to avoid experimental bias. To track age-related changes in TCR beta repertoire diversity, the study relied on deep sequencing normalized with unique cDNA molecular identifiers. The donors were divided into four age groups: young (average around 16 years), middle-aged (approximately 42), aged (around 67) and long-lived (82).

The full study reports these points: Observed TCR beta diversity per million T cells fell roughly linearly with age, and a significant reduction was already apparent by age around 44. Donor CMV infection status was unknown, potentially confounding age-related changes in expanded clonotypes. Estimates of total diversity based on one million sequenced T cells were regarded as lower bounds and as underestimates. Observed TCR beta diversity correlated strongly with the percentage of naive T cells measured by flow cytometry. Compared with the aged group, the long-lived group had more naive CD4+ T cells, fewer expanded clones and increased TCR diversity, suggesting age selection. Because profiling used bulk unsorted PBMCs, naive and antigen-experienced compartments could not be compared conclusively.

The 40 or so donors, aged about 6 to 95 years, were systemically healthy Caucasian individuals from Russia. Each donor gave 8 to 10 milliliters of peripheral blood, drawn into EDTA-treated Vacutainer tubes. Ficoll-Paque density-gradient centrifugation was used to isolate PBMCs, with at least 6 million obtained per sample. Trizol reagent was used to extract total RNA from the PBMCs, yielding at least 5.5 micrograms per sample. For every donor, flow cytometry on a PBMC aliquot measured the percentage of naive CD45RAhigh/CD27high T cells. After removal of 5 bases from V and 5 bases from J, the junction retains 14 bases not matched to a gene. CDR3 length: 16 amino acids, cysteine to phenylalanine. Solely the CDR3 DNA is kept, with 48 bases framed from the first base. Libraries were made using 5' RACE. The sequencer listed for this sample is Illumina HiSeq 2500. The second PCR ran for roughly 7 to 12 cycles and used a J-beta primer mix along with a sample-barcoded 5' primer. Each TCR beta cDNA molecule received a unique molecular identifier from a template-switch 5' adaptor carrying 12 random nucleotides. Each sample yielded at least 2.5 million CDR3-containing paired-end reads. First-strand cDNA synthesis was performed from all RNA using the Mint cDNA synthesis kit, with priming by a TRBC-specific oligonucleotide. Following uracil-DNA glycosylase treatment, all cDNA underwent a first 18-cycle PCR with the universal primers M1SS and BC2_uni_R. As for the authors' bioinformatics: Each sample was normalized by randomly selecting 1 million high-quality reads, each carrying a distinct molecular identifier. Instead of being binned into consensus sequences, reads that shared molecular identifiers were thrown out. MiTCR, with a Q25 quality threshold and the strictest error-elimination algorithm, was used for CDR3 identification, clonotype clustering and error correction. A nonparametric unseen species model with Euler transformation was used to estimate lower-bound total TCR beta diversity. TCRdb reanalyzed the raw reads on its own, using fastp at Q25 for trimming and MiXCR for clone calling, and kept in-frame beta chains. Each entry is one CDR3 protein sequence, shown with its most common DNA and genes. The V and J calls and clone size come from TCRdb's table, not from the authors' own analysis. The sample contains about 1.6 million distinct CDR3 sequences, about 35% of them found a single time. Clones ranked in the top ten supply about 11% of the sample.

The sequence came from a woman between 25 and 40 years old in good health. The receptor chain draws on TRBV12-3 or TRBV12-4 and TRBJ1-1, with 7 junctional bases fitting TRBD1. Sequencing input: blood. The CDR3 sequence is CASSIQGTVGRTEAFF. The nucleotide sequence is given as TGTGCCAGCAGTATACAAGGGACAGTCGGGAGGACTGAAGCTTTCTTT.